This passage covers 8 T cell receptor beta chains from one sample sequenced in a study of T-cell reconstitution after alpha-beta-depleted transplantation in children. Preparation of the TCRbeta library involved a method that used unique molecular identifiers. TCRdb redid the calling of the PCR reads with MiXCR, one entry per CDR3 protein. The sample contains 200,000 to 250,000 distinct CDR3 sequences, about 9.5% of which appear only once. The starting material was PBMCs from the stem cell graft donor, obtained from the stem cell graft. The receptor set was obtained from a human donor who donated a stem cell graft to a child with acute lymphoblastic leukemia.

At least ten counts were recorded for this clonotype. V is TRBV5-5 and J is TRBJ2-3, with D perhaps TRBD2 (6 bases). Trimming took 2 bases from V and 0 from J, leaving 13 bases between them. CDR3 length equals 16 residues. Germline V gene lookup returns CDR1 SGHKS and CDR2 YYEKEE (reference sequence). The CDR3 protein is CASSFIPGGSTDTQYF. CDR3 DNA: TGTGCCAGCAGCTTCATCCCCGGAGGGAGCACAGATACGCAGTATTTT.

This clonotype was seen more than once but under ten times. V and J are TRBV11-2 and TRBJ2-3; 7 positions match TRBD1. The CDR3 loop spans 14 amino acids. CDR1 and CDR2 from the germline V gene are SGHAT and FQNNGV. The ends lost 5 bases at V and 3 bases at J; junction bases unmatched: 5. This chain's CDR3 is CASSRDRATDTQYF. The CDR3 region has the DNA TGTGCCAGCAGCCGAGACAGGGCAACAGATACGCAGTATTTT.

This clonotype was counted many times. The CDR3 reads CSAEQTGGDYNEQFF. The CDR3 nucleotides are TGCAGCGCCGAACAGACGGGGGGGGACTACAATGAGCAGTTCTTC. The genes are TRBV29-1 and TRBJ2-1, with TRBD2 matching 8 bases. The CDR3 spans 15 residues. CDR1 and CDR2 from the germline V gene are SQVTM and ANQGSEA. V shed 7 bases, J shed 3 bases, and the junction held 11 bases outside the gene matches.

The sample holds many counts of this clonotype. This sequence joins TRBV20-1 and TRBJ1-3, with D hard to call. Per the germline V gene, CDR1 is DFQATT and CDR2 is SNEGSKA (reference sequence). This CDR3 has 14 amino acids. Trimming pared 6 bases from V and 1 base from J, leaving 13 bases between. CDR3 sequence reads: CSARYEGSGNTIYF. The CDR3 nucleotides are TGCAGTGCCCGATATGAGGGTTCTGGAAACACCATATATTTT.

Concerning this clonotype itself: One junction end does not reproduce the germline sequence, and a read error may be involved. The V gene is TRBV12-3 or TRBV12-4, the J gene TRBJ1-3; D uncertain. This CDR3 has 15 residues. The CDR3 bases are TGTGCCAGCACTTTAATCCCGGGCACTGGAAACACCATATATTTT. Protein sequence: CASTLIPGTGNTIYF.

V is TRBV5-1 and J is TRBJ2-5; D is perhaps TRBD1 (6 bases). Germline V lookup: CDR1 SGHRS, CDR2 YFSETQ. CDR3 size: 14 residues. The V end lost 4 bases, the J end lost 1 base, and 11 bases lay between the germline ends. The CDR3 bases are TGCGCCAGCAGCCTGGGACACCTCCAAGAGACCCAGTACTTC. It codes for CASSLGHLQETQYF.

This clonotype was seen only a few times. The chain carries TRBV29-1 and TRBJ1-4, with 8 bases that match TRBD1. The CDR3 is made up of 14 amino acids. Germline CDR1 and CDR2: SQVTM and ANQGSEA. V trimming: 7 bases; J trimming: 7 bases; junction bases outside the gene matches: 11. DNA of the CDR3: TGCAGCGCCGTCCCCGACAGGGGTAGTGAAAAACTGTTTTTT. This codes for CSAVPDRGSEKLFF.

Only a few counts were recorded for this clonotype. V gene TRBV4-2 combines with J gene TRBJ2-1; a possible D gene is TRBD2 (6 bases). There are 15 residues in the CDR3. The V end was cut by 0 bases, the J end by 4 bases, with 10 bases between. Germline V gene sequence: CDR1 LGHNA, CDR2 YNFKEQ. Here the CDR3 DNA reads TGTGCCAGCAGCCAAGATCAGGCGGGATACAATGAGCAGTTCTTC. It is translated as CASSQDQAGYNEQFF.